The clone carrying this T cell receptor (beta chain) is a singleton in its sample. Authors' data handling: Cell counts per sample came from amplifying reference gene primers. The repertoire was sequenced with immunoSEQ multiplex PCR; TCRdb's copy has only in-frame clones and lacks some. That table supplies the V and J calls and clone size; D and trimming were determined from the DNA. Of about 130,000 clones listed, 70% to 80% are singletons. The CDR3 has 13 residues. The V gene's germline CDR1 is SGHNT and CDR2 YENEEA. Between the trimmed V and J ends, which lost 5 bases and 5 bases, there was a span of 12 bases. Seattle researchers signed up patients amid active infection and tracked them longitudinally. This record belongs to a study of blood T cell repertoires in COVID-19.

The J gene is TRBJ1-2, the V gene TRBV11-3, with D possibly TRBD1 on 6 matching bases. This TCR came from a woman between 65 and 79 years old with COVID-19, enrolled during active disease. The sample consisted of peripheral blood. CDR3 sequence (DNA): TGTGCCAGCAGCCACCGGACAGTGTATGGCTACACCTTC. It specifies CASSHRTVYGYTF.